Following are 7 T cell receptor beta chains from one sample sequenced in a study of cytomegalovirus exposure and HLA in healthy donors. The protocol was immunoSEQ multiplex PCR, while the TCRdb copy is restricted to in-frame clones and leaves out a portion. The table shows roughly 150,000 clones, with less than 90% occurring only once. The sequenced sample consisted of PBMCs. The receptors originated from a woman in her late teens or twenties in good health and CMV-seropositive.

V and J are TRBV5-8 and TRBJ2-7, with 7 bases lining up with TRBD2. V trimming: 4 bases; J trimming: 0 bases; junction bases outside the gene matches: 4. Per the germline V gene, CDR1 is SGHTS and CDR2 is YDEGEE. The CDR3 length is 14 residues. In nucleotides, the CDR3 is TGTGCCAGCAGCGTGTGGGGGGGCTCCTACGAGCAGTACTTC. As protein: CASSVWGGSYEQYF.

The chain links TRBV23-1 to TRBJ1-5; possibly TRBD1 for D (6 bases). TRBV23-1 qualifies as an ORF whose function is uncertain. CDR3 length: 15 amino acids. The V end was cut by 2 bases, the J end by 4 bases, with 12 bases between. In nucleotides, the CDR3 is TGCGCCAGCAGTCAAAAGACAGGTCCAAATCAGCCCCAGCATTTT. As protein: CASSQKTGPNQPQHF.

J is TRBJ1-5 and V is TRBV6-5, with D possibly TRBD1 on 6 matching bases. The CDR3 totals 14 residues. The ends were cut back, 6 bases at V and 5 bases at J, with 14 bases in the middle. Per germline, CDR1 MNHEY and CDR2 SVGAGI. CDR3 region: CASRETGPHQPQHF. The CDR3 nucleotides read TGTGCCAGCAGGGAGACAGGCCCACATCAGCCCCAGCATTTT.

The chain links TRBV6-5 to TRBJ2-2; the D gene is possibly TRBD2 (6 bases). The CDR3 extends over 14 amino acids. V shed 7 bases and J shed 7 bases, with 16 bases lying between them. Germline V CDR1 and CDR2: MNHEY, SVGAGI. CDR3 region: CASNRGNSNGELFF. The DNA of the CDR3 is TGTGCCAGCAACCGGGGGAATTCGAACGGGGAGCTGTTTTTT.

The chain is built from TRBV19 and TRBJ1-5; weak D call: TRBD1 (5 bases). The CDR3 loop spans 15 amino acids. V lost 0 bases and J 4 bases, leaving 10 bases between the germline ends. Germline CDR1 reads LNHDA; CDR2 reads SQIVND (reference sequence). CDR3: CASSIDAAGNQPQHF. In DNA form, the CDR3 reads TGTGCCAGTAGTATAGATGCGGCAGGGAATCAGCCCCAGCATTTT.

This chain uses TRBV9 with TRBJ2-7; possibly TRBD1 for D (6 bases). The germline V and J ends were trimmed by 0 bases and 3 bases, with 19 bases remaining between them. Germline CDR1 is SGDLS and CDR2 is YYNGEE. CDR3 length: 17 amino acids. CDR3 loop: CASSVGTGTKYDYEQYF. CDR3 sequence (DNA): TGTGCCAGCAGCGTAGGAACCGGGACAAAATATGACTACGAGCAGTACTTC.

This rearrangement joins TRBV30 to TRBJ1-3; perhaps TRBD1 as D (5 bases). Germline CDR1 GTSNPN, CDR2 SVGIG (reference sequence). The CDR3 runs to 15 residues. Trimming shortened V by 4 bases and J by 0 bases, and 13 bases separated the two germline ends. This CDR3 reads CAWNAGPVSGNTIYF. The CDR3 nucleotides are TGTGCCTGGAATGCGGGACCTGTCTCTGGAAACACCATATATTTT.